What follows are 19 T cell receptor beta chains derived from one specimen sequenced in a study of CXCR3-negative and CXCR3-positive naive CD8 T cells (dated by TCRdb to between 2018 and 2021). Sequencing used a NextSeq 550. The Human TCR Profiling Kit (MiLaboratory) was used to prepare UMI-labeled 5' RACE TRB cDNA libraries. Reads reprocessed by TCRdb are summarized as one entry per CDR3 protein sequence, and DNA is absent. The sample table holds around 140,000 distinct CDR3 sequences. The ten largest clones represent around 0.41% of the sample. Study-wide findings and limitations: Compared with CXCR3-negative naive cells, CXCR3-positive naive cells had TRB CDR3s with higher hydrophobicity (lower Kidera factor 4), lower energy, and higher strength and volume indices.

Which antigens these TCRs recognize remains unknown. The specimen was naive CXCR3+ CD8+ T cells from blood. The sample's cell subset or site, from its label and the paper: CD45RO-CCR7+CD27+CD95- naive CD8+ T cells expressing CXCR3 (TNR3+). The source is a human donor in good health. Some clones in this sample may be carry-over from other donors' samples.

The chain couples TRBV6-5 to TRBJ2-5; absent DNA, TCRdb's TRBD1 call cannot be checked. Germline V gives CDR1 MNHEY, CDR2 SVGAGI. This CDR3 spans 16 amino acids. This CDR3 is CASSYSELAPRETQYF.

V usage is TRBV11-2 and J usage is TRBJ2-7; TCRdb's D call of TRBD2 is untestable without DNA. Germline loops: CDR1 SGHAT, CDR2 FQNNGV. The CDR3 consists of 14 residues. The CDR3 spells CASSPSGPYYEQYF.

The chain carries TRBV28 and TRBJ2-1; TCRdb returns TRBD1, unconfirmable since there is no DNA. The CDR3 is made up of 13 amino acids. Germline V gives CDR1 MDHEN, CDR2 SYDVKM. The CDR3: CASSRQGYNEQFF.

The genes are TRBV13 and TRBJ2-1; TCRdb names TRBD2, which stays unverified in the absence of DNA. The CDR3 is 15 amino acids. The germline V gene encodes CDR1 PRHDT and CDR2 FYEKMQ (reference sequence). The CDR3 spells CASSLGTSWIGEQFF.

The chain links TRBV12-3 or TRBV12-4 to TRBJ2-1; TCRdb proposes TRBD1, but this gene call is untestable without DNA. The CDR3 sequence is 13 residues long. The CDR3 region is CASSLHYGGEQFF.

This chain links TRBV12-3 or TRBV12-4 with TRBJ2-1. The CDR3 totals 15 residues. The CDR3 sequence: CASSWAGGPYNEQFF.

V and J are TRBV4-1 and TRBJ1-1. The CDR3 has 12 amino acids. The germline V gene has CDR1 MGHRA and CDR2 YSYEKL. The CDR3 loop reads CASSRENTEAFF.

The rearrangement joins TRBV20-1 to TRBJ2-1. This CDR3 has 12 amino acids. In germline, CDR1 is DFQATT, CDR2 SNEGSKA (reference sequence). The CDR3 is CSATSSYNEQFF.

The chain joins TRBV29-1 to TRBJ2-7. This CDR3 has 13 residues. The germline CDR1 and CDR2 sequences are SQVTM and ANQGSEA. The CDR3 region is CSARTGPYYEQYF.

J is TRBJ1-1 and V is TRBV11-2; TCRdb reports TRBD1, a call that lacks DNA to check it against. CDR1 SGHAT and CDR2 FQNNGV come from the germline V gene. CDR3 size: 13 residues. Here the CDR3 reads CASNHWGGTEAFF.

The CDR3 reads CASSLIRETQYF. The chain carries TRBV7-9 and TRBJ2-5. CDR3 length: 12 amino acids. Per germline, CDR1 SEHNR and CDR2 FQNEAQ (reference sequence).

V and J are TRBV20-1 and TRBJ1-2; TCRdb's D call, TRBD1, is unchecked because there is no DNA. This CDR3 is built from 13 residues. Germline V CDR1 and CDR2: DFQATT, SNEGSKA (reference sequence). CDR3 sequence reads: CSALGGLGYGYTF.

This chain joins TRBV7-8 and TRBJ2-7; TCRdb names TRBD2, which stays unverified in the absence of DNA. Germline V gene sequence: CDR1 SGHVS, CDR2 FQNEAQ. The CDR3 runs to 16 residues. The chain's CDR3 is CASSLVSGLAYYEQYF.

V is TRBV4-1 and J is TRBJ2-2; TCRdb selects TRBD1, and the lack of DNA leaves this call unchecked. This CDR3 comprises 17 residues. Germline assignment: CDR1 MGHRA and CDR2 YSYEKL. The CDR3 reads CASSHYRGPGDTGELFF.

The chain combines TRBV5-1 with TRBJ1-2; as DNA is missing, the TRBD1 call by TCRdb cannot be tested. The CDR3 covers 17 residues. In germline, CDR1 is SGHRS, CDR2 YFSETQ. The CDR3 sequence: CASSFHTGDAVYYGYTF.

This chain links TRBV10-3 with TRBJ2-7; TCRdb returns TRBD1, unconfirmable since there is no DNA. Germline CDR1 is ENHRY and CDR2 is SYGVKD. This CDR3 comprises 14 residues. CDR3 sequence reads: CAISETGETYEQYF.

The J gene is TRBJ2-2, the V gene TRBV24-1; TCRdb selects TRBD2, and the lack of DNA leaves this call unchecked. The CDR3 sequence is 14 residues long. Germline V gene lookup returns CDR1 KGHDR and CDR2 SFDVKD. The CDR3 reads CATSELASLGELFF.

The rearrangement joins TRBV28 to TRBJ2-3; there is no DNA to check the TCRdb D call of TRBD2. The CDR3 loop spans 14 amino acids. Germline V gives CDR1 MDHEN, CDR2 SYDVKM. The CDR3: CASRLAASTDTQYF.

The chain is built from TRBV14 and TRBJ2-7. The CDR3 loop spans 13 amino acids. Germline values: CDR1 SGHDN, CDR2 FVKESK. CDR3 region: CASSMYGYYEQYF.